This T cell receptor (beta chain) is drawn from a study of blood T cell repertoires in COVID-19. Study-wide background: Samples taken during acute and convalescent COVID-19 were collected in the United States, Italy and Spain. PBMCs, B-cell-depleted T cells, or T cells were the source of the cDNA or gDNA that made up the material.

CDR1 and CDR2 (germline): KGHDR, SFDVKD. V shed 3 bases and J 2 bases; nucleotides not matched to a gene: 10. The CDR3 is 18 amino acids. Assay: immunoSEQ multiplex PCR; the TCRdb copy retains only in-frame clones and omits some. The sample lists 200,000 to 300,000 clones; 88% were seen once. What was sequenced was PBMCs or T cells enriched from blood (not recorded which). The clonotype originates from a woman between 40 and 50 years old with acute COVID-19. V is TRBV24-1 and J is TRBJ2-5, with 11 bases matching TRBD2. The CDR3 DNA reads TGTGCCACCAGTGATAACGGTAGCGGGAGGGCCGGGCAAGAGACCCAGTACTTC. It yields the protein CATSDNGSGRAGQETQYF.